The clone carrying this T cell receptor (beta chain) was detected only once. The data stem from a study of control samples from healthy donors and cancer patients. Assay: immunoSEQ multiplex PCR; the TCRdb copy retains only in-frame clones and omits some. This sample has approximately 84,000 clones, with around 80% found just once. The sequenced sample consisted of blood. The clonotype comes from a woman aged 60-75 years in good health.

CDR3 nucleotide sequence: TGTGCCAGCAGCTTTCACAGATACCAAGAGACCCAGTACTTC. Amino acid sequence: CASSFHRYQETQYF. This chain links TRBV7-2 with TRBJ2-5; D is uncertain. Per the germline V gene, CDR1 is SGHTA and CDR2 is FQGNSA. This CDR3 region has 14 residues. Between the trimmed V and J ends, which lost 3 bases and 0 bases, there was a span of 8 bases.